This record concerns one TCR beta chain sequence. Here immunoSEQ multiplex PCR was the method, and the copy in TCRdb shows in-frame clones only, minus some. This sample has under 200,000 clones, with about 88% found just once. The sample originates from a study of radiation and T cells in renal cell carcinoma. Stated time point: blood 4 weeks post-SBRT, at nephrectomy. Treatment: 15 Gy SBRT to primary tumor, nephrectomy 4 weeks later. Nephrectomy followed 15 Gy stereotactic body radiation by 4 weeks. After SBRT, blood was collected at 2 and 4 weeks, plus baseline. The tumor was a clear cell renal cell carcinoma. The ends were cut back, 0 bases at V and 5 bases at J, with 17 bases in the middle. In germline, CDR1 is SGDLS, CDR2 YYNGEE. CDR3 length equals 16 residues.

This chain connects TRBV9 to TRBJ1-1; TRBD1 is a possible D gene (5 bases). This sequence originates from a woman between 45 and 65 years old with renal cell carcinoma. The sample here was blood, taken from a patient whose treatment included radiotherapy and nephrectomy. CDR3 sequence reads: CASSVETGVKGTEAFF. The CDR3 nucleotides are TGTGCCAGCAGCGTAGAAACCGGGGTTAAGGGGACTGAAGCTTTCTTT.